This is a list of T cell receptor beta chains from one sample in a study of CD4 T cells in relation to SARS-CoV-2 and coronaviruses. These receptors are not linked to any known antigen. Data came from immunoSEQ multiplex PCR; TCRdb stores just in-frame clones and leaves some out. The repertoire consists of nearly 30,000 clones, with approximately 80% occurring once and the leading ten covering roughly 15%. Input material: CD4+ T cells from PBMCs, cultured in vitro. The receptors stem from a human donor in good health. CDR3s include the opening cysteine and the closing phenylalanine or tryptophan. A D gene is named only where the DNA matches it firmly. Part of the rows lack a size; the others show once, few, many or a class for expanded clones.

abundance: NA; j_gene: TRBJ2-5; d_gene: TRBD1; v_gene: TRBV29-1; CDR3nt: TGCAGCGCTGCCCCGGGACAGGGGGCAGAGACCCAGTACTTC; CDR3aa: CSAAPGQGAETQYF
abundance: NA; j_gene: TRBJ2-7; d_gene: NA; v_gene: TRBV6-5; CDR3nt: TGTGCCAGCAGTTACTCGTGGAGGGGTCACTACGAGCAGTACTTC; CDR3aa: CASSYSWRGHYEQYF
abundance: NA; j_gene: TRBJ2-1; d_gene: TRBD2; v_gene: TRBV5-1; CDR3nt: TGCGCCAGCAGCTTGAATCTGCGGGAGTGGTACAATGAGCAGTTCTTC; CDR3aa: CASSLNLREWYNEQFF
abundance: NA; j_gene: TRBJ2-7; d_gene: NA; v_gene: TRBV7-9; CDR3nt: TGTGCCAGCAGCCGGGTGGGCCTGGGGGTGGACGAGCAGTACTTC; CDR3aa: CASSRVGLGVDEQYF
abundance: NA; j_gene: TRBJ1-6; d_gene: NA; v_gene: TRBV10-3; CDR3nt: TGTGCCATCCAAAACACTTATAATTCACCCCTCCACTTT; CDR3aa: CAIQNTYNSPLHF
abundance: few; j_gene: TRBJ2-7; d_gene: NA; v_gene: TRBV3-1/TRBV3-2; CDR3nt: TGTGCCAGCAGCCAAGTGGTACACGAGCAGTACTTC; CDR3aa: CASSQVVHEQYF
abundance: NA; j_gene: TRBJ2-7; d_gene: NA; v_gene: TRBV7-7; CDR3nt: TGTGCTAGCAGCTTAGACCTAAGCTCCTACGAGCAGTACTTC; CDR3aa: CASSLDLSSYEQYF
abundance: NA; j_gene: TRBJ2-3; d_gene: NA; v_gene: TRBV15; CDR3nt: TGTGCCACCAGGTTACGATCTAGCACAGATACGCAGTATTTT; CDR3aa: CATRLRSSTDTQYF
abundance: few; j_gene: TRBJ1-6; d_gene: NA; v_gene: TRBV9; CDR3nt: TGTGCCAGCAGCGTAGGCGCAGGGGATAATTCACCCCTCCACTTT; CDR3aa: CASSVGAGDNSPLHF
abundance: NA; j_gene: TRBJ2-2; d_gene: NA; v_gene: TRBV9; CDR3nt: TGTGCCAGCAGCGTAGGGGGGGGCGCCGACACCGGGGAGCTGTTTTTT; CDR3aa: CASSVGGGADTGELFF
abundance: NA; j_gene: TRBJ1-4; d_gene: NA; v_gene: TRBV2; CDR3nt: TGTGCCAGCAGTGGATTACAGGGTATAGGCGAAAAACTGTTTTTT; CDR3aa: CASSGLQGIGEKLFF
abundance: NA; j_gene: TRBJ1-1; d_gene: NA; v_gene: TRBV30; CDR3nt: TGTGCCTGGCTTGTTCCAGGAATCGCTGAAGCTTTCTTT; CDR3aa: CAWLVPGIAEAFF
abundance: NA; j_gene: TRBJ2-5; d_gene: TRBD2; v_gene: TRBV18; CDR3nt: TGTGCCAGCTCACGGACTAGCGGGGGGCCCCAAGAGACCCAGTACTTC; CDR3aa: CASSRTSGGPQETQYF
abundance: NA; j_gene: TRBJ1-2; d_gene: NA; v_gene: TRBV27; CDR3nt: TGTGCCAGCAGTTTGGGAAATAACTATGGCTACACCTTC; CDR3aa: CASSLGNNYGYTF
abundance: once; j_gene: TRBJ2-6; d_gene: NA; v_gene: TRBV11-3; CDR3nt: TGTGCCAGCAGCTTAGGGGCTGGGGCCAACGTCCTGACTTTC; CDR3aa: CASSLGAGANVLTF
abundance: NA; j_gene: TRBJ2-3; d_gene: NA; v_gene: TRBV6-4; CDR3nt: TGTGCCAGCAGTGACTCCGTTTCCTCTAGCACAGATACGCAGTATTTT; CDR3aa: CASSDSVSSSTDTQYF
abundance: NA; j_gene: TRBJ2-7; d_gene: TRBD2; v_gene: TRBV7-2; CDR3nt: TGTGCCAGCAGCTCTGATGGCGGGAGGGCCTACGAGCAGTACTTC; CDR3aa: CASSSDGGRAYEQYF